Listed below are T cell receptor beta chains from one sample, sequenced in a study of response to subunit inactivated influenza vaccine. TCRdb independently ran MiXCR on the RT-PCR reads; one entry per CDR3 protein. The data contain 650,000 to 700,000 distinct CDR3 sequences, more than 15% of them seen just once; the ten biggest clones take up around 10%. The sequencing used PBMCs from blood, collected roughly 13 days after vaccination. The receptors were gathered from a man aged 50-59 years who received an inactivated influenza vaccine. Both conserved end residues are part of each CDR3. Rows give clone size only sometimes, using once, few, many, or a class for an expanded clone.

NA	TRBV5-6	TRBJ2-5	CASSFWGHGEETQYF
few	TRBV5-5	TRBJ1-2	CASSLEGYGGYGYTF
few	TRBV7-2	TRBJ2-1	CASSSRERGQFF
few	TRBV9	TRBJ2-2	CASSSGLENAGELFF
NA	TRBV5-1	TRBJ1-1	CASNKRTGVNTEAFF
NA	TRBV25-1	TRBJ2-2	CASSSGGYTGELFF
few	TRBV20-1	TRBJ2-7	CSALGSYEQYF
NA	TRBV24-1	TRBJ2-3	CATALGGTFTDTQYF
few	TRBV10-3	TRBJ1-2	CAIGQTYGYTF
NA	TRBV2	TRBJ2-7	CASSEFRGLNSYEQYF
NA	TRBV20-1	TRBJ1-2	CSAPPGAAGYTF
few	TRBV7-9	TRBJ2-5	CASSHWGPRETQYF
few	TRBV7-2	TRBJ2-3	CASSFGGATDTQYF
few	TRBV5-1	TRBJ2-7	CASSLARSSSGRSYEQYF
NA	TRBV7-6	TRBJ2-3	CASSFAGGTLAAQYF
few	TRBV5-1	TRBJ1-6	CASSSLPGTGDSPLHF
NA	TRBV6-2/TRBV6-3	TRBJ2-3	CASSYVRVTSTDTQYF
many	TRBV7-2	TRBJ2-3	CASSRASTDTQYF
few	TRBV24-1	TRBJ2-2	CATSDTADTGELFF
NA	TRBV29-1	TRBJ1-5	CSVSGGNSNQPQHF
many	TRBV29-1	TRBJ2-5	CSVEGQQGGETQYF
NA	TRBV2	TRBJ1-2	CASILGTLYDYGYTF
NA	TRBV5-6	TRBJ1-1	CASSRDYRGGDTEAFF
few	TRBV29-1	TRBJ2-1	CSVARGWDRSYNEQFF
many	TRBV29-1	TRBJ2-5	CSVEVIVTTQYF
NA	TRBV20-1	TRBJ2-1	CSASFTAGVNEQFF
NA	TRBV5-1	TRBJ2-3	CASSLATGTGMNTQYF
few	TRBV13	TRBJ2-4	CASSLQVENIQYF
NA	TRBV11-1	TRBJ2-2	CASSLLGGLAGHTGELFF
NA	TRBV4-2	TRBJ2-3	CASSPAAFERTDTQYF
NA	TRBV7-2	TRBJ2-3	CASSPEPDRPWDTQYF
NA	TRBV7-9	TRBJ1-2	CASSLYLSAGPYGYTF
NA	TRBV4-3	TRBJ1-1	CASSQFLGVNTEAFF
NA	TRBV18	TRBJ1-2	CASSPSANYGYTF
few	TRBV29-1	TRBJ2-3	CSVERQGAPDTQYF
NA	TRBV28	TRBJ1-1	CAVNPGRTEAFF
NA	TRBV6-2/TRBV6-3	TRBJ2-5	CASSRDLGQETQYF
NA	TRBV20-1	TRBJ2-2	CSARQDRAPTGELFF
many	TRBV20-1	TRBJ2-5	CSAPGPLRAYQETQYF
many	TRBV11-2	TRBJ2-2	CASSLDPTGLIEDRELFF
NA	TRBV20-1	TRBJ1-5	CSARVPTGAQPQHF
NA	TRBV2	TRBJ2-5	CASSDQLSSQETQYF
NA	TRBV4-2	TRBJ2-5	CASSQKNIGGVPETQYF
NA	TRBV25-1	TRBJ2-1	CASSATKGSGRASEQFF
few	TRBV7-9	TRBJ2-1	CASSSRGGGGEQFF
NA	TRBV30	TRBJ2-2	CACKQEALGTGELFF
few	TRBV2	TRBJ2-6	CASKRRRASGTYSMGANVLTF
few	TRBV29-1	TRBJ2-7	CSVEPLDRKNYEQYF